Below, 21 T cell receptor beta chains from the same sample are listed, as sequenced in a study of spatial heterogeneity in lung cancer (dated by TCRdb to between 2017 and 2020). Library prep was done by 5' RACE. Data came from a NextSeq 500. TCRdb trimmed the raw reads at Q25, called clones with MiXCR and kept productive beta chains. Rows with one shared CDR3 protein collapse into an entry with the most common genes and DNA. For this sample the table gives 30,000 to 45,000 distinct CDR3 sequences, of which approximately 6.8% were detected only once. The leading ten clones occupy approximately 30% of the sample. What this sample's time point label stands for: sample taken at primary tumor resection. This material consisted of PBMCs, taken at surgery. Source of these receptors: a female donor with early-stage non-small cell lung cancer.

In this sample, this clonotype turned up many times. The chain carries TRBV7-2 and TRBJ2-1; D unresolved. The CDR3 totals 16 residues. CDR1 is SGHTA, CDR2 FQGNSA, per germline. V was clipped by 6 bases and J by 0 bases, with 15 bases between them. DNA of the CDR3: TGTGCCAGCAGATCCCCGGGCCGAAGCTCCTACAATGAGCAGTTCTTC. Translating it yields CASRSPGRSSYNEQFF.

This clonotype has only a few counts. The V gene is TRBV7-9, the J gene TRBJ1-3; 9 nucleotides match TRBD1. V trimming: 1 base; J trimming: 2 bases; junction bases outside the gene matches: 3. Germline V gene data show CDR1 as SEHNR and CDR2 as FQNEAQ (reference sequence). CDR3 length: 16 amino acids. This CDR3 is CASSLVQGAAGNTIYF. CDR3 DNA: TGTGCCAGCAGCTTAGTACAGGGGGCCGCTGGAAACACCATATATTTT. Full variable domain (outside the CDR3, taken from reference TRBV7-9 and TRBJ1-3): DTGVSQNPRHKITKRGQNVTFRCDPISEHNRLYWYRQTLGQGPEFLTYFQNEAQLEKSRLLSDRFSAERPKGSFSTLEIQRTEQGDSAMYLCASSLVQGAAGNTIYFGEGSWLTVV.

This CDR3 reads CASRGGTSEYEQYF. The CDR3 coding sequence is TGTGCCAGCAGAGGCGGGACTAGCGAATACGAGCAGTACTTC. The rearrangement joins TRBV6-6 to TRBJ2-7, with 10 bases aligning to TRBD2. Germline-derived CDR1 and CDR2 are MNHNY and SVGAGI (reference sequence). CDR3 length: 14 amino acids. V gave up 6 bases and J gave up 4 bases; unmatched junction bases: 6.

Many counts were recorded for this clonotype. This chain's CDR3 is CAITPVRDTGELFF. CDR3 sequence (DNA): TGTGCCATCACCCCGGTGCGGGACACCGGGGAGCTGTTTTTT. The rearrangement links TRBV10-3 to TRBJ2-2, with D perhaps matching TRBD2 (5 bases). V was cut by 7 bases and J by 3 bases, with 12 bases left in between. Germline CDR1 reads ENHRY; CDR2 reads SYGVKD. This CDR3 spans 14 amino acids.

This clonotype has ten or more counts. This sequence joins TRBV29-1 and TRBJ2-3; D not certain. CDR3 size: 13 residues. Deletions cut 5 bases from V and 0 bases from J, with 9 bases between. Germline CDR1 is SQVTM and CDR2 is ANQGSEA. CDR3 amino acids: CSVRADSTDTQYF. In DNA, the CDR3 is TGCAGCGTTAGGGCGGATAGCACAGATACGCAGTATTTT.

At least ten counts were recorded for this clonotype. The genes are TRBV4-2 and TRBJ1-4; 9 bases map to TRBD1. V lost 1 base, J lost 8 bases, and 5 bases stayed unmatched. This CDR3 comprises 15 residues. Germline V gene data show CDR1 as LGHNA and CDR2 as YNFKEQ. For the CDR3, the DNA is TGTGCCAGCAGCCAAGGAGGGACAGGGAACGAAAAACTGTTTTTT. It codes for CASSQGGTGNEKLFF.

This clonotype was detected ten times or more. The rearrangement links TRBV5-1 to TRBJ2-3; tentatively, D is TRBD2 (6 bases). Trimming shortened V by 3 bases and J by 4 bases, and 15 bases separated the two germline ends. Per germline, CDR1 SGHRS and CDR2 YFSETQ. This CDR3 is built from 15 residues. The DNA for the CDR3 is TGCGCCAGCAGCTCCCGGCAGGGCGGGGCAGATACGCAGTATTTT. Encoded protein: CASSSRQGGADTQYF. The entire variable domain, with the rest obtained from reference TRBV5-1 and TRBJ2-3, is as follows: KAGVTQTPRYLIKTRGQQVTLSCSPISGHRSVSWYQQTPGQGLQFLFEYFSETQRNKGNFPGRFSGRQFSNSRSEMNVSTLELGDSALYLCASSSRQGGADTQYFGPGTRLTVL.

This clonotype was detected many times. The gene calls are TRBV7-9 and TRBJ1-2; maybe TRBD1 (6 bases). The CDR3 is 14 amino acids. Trimming left V 4 bases short and J 1 base short, with 10 bases between. Germline CDR1 SEHNR, CDR2 FQNEAQ (reference sequence). The CDR3 loop reads CASSWDNHNYGYTF. CDR3 DNA: TGTGCCAGCAGCTGGGACAACCATAACTATGGCTACACCTTC.

This clonotype has at least ten counts. The genes are TRBV5-1 and TRBJ1-5, with D unresolved. The germline gives CDR1 SGHRS, CDR2 YFSETQ. The V and J ends lost 0 bases and 6 bases respectively, with 13 bases between them. The CDR3 is 15 residues long. The CDR3, as DNA: TGCGCCAGCAGCTTGGACGGCGGTCCTAGTCAGCCCCAGCATTTT. Translating gives CASSLDGGPSQPQHF. The full variable domain, completed using reference TRBV5-1 and TRBJ1-5, is KAGVTQTPRYLIKTRGQQVTLSCSPISGHRSVSWYQQTPGQGLQFLFEYFSETQRNKGNFPGRFSGRQFSNSRSEMNVSTLELGDSALYLCASSLDGGPSQPQHFGDGTRLSIL.

The rearrangement joins TRBV5-1 to TRBJ2-1, with D possibly TRBD1 on 6 matching bases. Trimming shortened V by 4 bases and J by 0 bases, and 11 bases separated the two germline ends. CDR1 and CDR2 from the germline V gene are SGHRS and YFSETQ. The CDR3 runs 15 residues. Here the CDR3 DNA reads TGCGCCAGCAGCCCGGACAGTAACTCCTACAATGAGCAGTTCTTC. This codes for CASSPDSNSYNEQFF.

This rearrangement joins TRBV7-2 to TRBJ2-7, with a tentative D call TRBD2 (6 bases). Trimming stripped 0 bases from V and 6 bases from J, with 12 bases between. Germline lookup yields CDR1 SGHTA and CDR2 FQGNSA. This CDR3 has 14 residues. The CDR3 nucleotides read TGTGCCAGCAGCTTAGCGGGAGGTACTGGCGAGCAGTACTTC. It yields the protein CASSLAGGTGEQYF.

The rearrangement uses TRBV5-4 and TRBJ2-1; TRBD2 matches at 8 bases. The CDR3 length is 14 residues. In germline, CDR1 is SGHNT, CDR2 YYREEE (reference sequence). The junction had 4 bases not matched to a gene; V was cut back by 2 bases and J by 6 bases. CDR3 sequence (DNA): TGTGCCAGCAGCTTAGCGGGGGAAACCAATGAGCAGTTCTTC. Its protein is CASSLAGETNEQFF.

This clonotype was seen many times. The chain is built from TRBV4-1 and TRBJ2-7; 7 positions match TRBD2. There are 16 residues in the CDR3. Trimming removed 0 bases from V and 3 bases from J; junction bases left unmatched: 8. CDR1 and CDR2 (germline): MGHRA, YSYEKL. This chain's CDR3 is CASSQDTAAGLYEQYF. The CDR3 nucleotides are TGCGCCAGCAGCCAAGATACCGCAGCGGGGCTCTACGAGCAGTACTTC.

This chain connects TRBV5-5 to TRBJ1-1; 8 bases fit TRBD1. Germline lookup yields CDR1 SGHKS and CDR2 YYEKEE (reference sequence). This CDR3 is 14 amino acids long. Trimming at V came to 5 bases and at J to 4 bases, leaving 7 bases not matched to a gene. The CDR3: CASRFDRGRTEAFF. CDR3 in DNA: TGTGCCAGCAGATTTGACAGGGGACGCACTGAAGCTTTCTTT.

The chain couples TRBV4-3 to TRBJ2-2; the D gene is possibly TRBD2 (5 bases). CDR1 is LGHNA and CDR2 is YSLEER in the germline V gene. This CDR3 contains 15 residues. V shed 1 base and J shed 4 bases, with 10 bases lying between them. CDR3 residues: CASSQAGRATGELFF. CDR3 DNA sequence: TGCGCCAGCAGCCAAGCTGGGAGAGCCACCGGGGAGCTGTTTTTT.

V gene TRBV20-1 combines with J gene TRBJ2-1, with TRBD1 matching 7 bases. V lost 6 bases to trimming and J lost 1 base; unmatched junction nucleotides: 3. CDR1 is DFQATT, CDR2 SNEGSKA, per germline (reference sequence). The CDR3 loop spans 13 amino acids. CDR3 residues: CSASTGSYNEQFF. The CDR3 DNA sequence: TGCAGTGCATCGACAGGGTCCTACAATGAGCAGTTCTTC.

This clonotype was detected ten times or more. The chain links TRBV7-9 to TRBJ1-4; 8 bases fit TRBD1. The CDR3 has 13 amino acids. Germline loops: CDR1 SEHNR, CDR2 FQNEAQ (reference sequence). J lost 8 bases, V lost 5 bases, and 4 bases had no gene match. CDR3 amino acids: CASSHQGAEKLFF. CDR3 nucleotide sequence: TGTGCCAGCAGCCATCAGGGGGCGGAAAAACTGTTTTTT.

The sample holds a few counts of this clonotype. The chain uses TRBV20-1 and TRBJ2-3; a weak D match, TRBD2 (5 bases). The CDR3 has 16 residues. The V gene's germline CDR1 is DFQATT and CDR2 SNEGSKA (reference sequence). V was trimmed by 3 bases and J by 3 bases, leaving 19 bases between them. This CDR3 is CSASGTSPSGTDTQYF. As DNA, the CDR3 is TGCAGTGCTAGTGGCACAAGCCCGTCGGGAACAGATACGCAGTATTTT.

This clonotype showed up many times. The chain combines TRBV12-3 or TRBV12-4 with TRBJ2-7; TRBD2 might be the D (5 bases). This CDR3 is built from 14 residues. V was clipped by 3 bases and J by 2 bases, with 11 bases between them. The CDR3 DNA reads as TGTGCCAGCAGTTTCGAGGGTTTGACCTACGAGCAGTACTTC. Translation gives CASSFEGLTYEQYF.

This clonotype was seen repeatedly, ten times or more. The chain has TRBV7-8 and TRBJ2-7; D not resolved. Trimming removed 3 bases from V and 3 bases from J, with 18 bases in between. Per germline, CDR1 SGHVS and CDR2 FQNEAQ. The CDR3 sequence is 16 residues long. The CDR3 spells CASSLGRRARGYEQYF. The CDR3 nucleotides read TGTGCCAGCAGCTTGGGCCGCCGGGCCCGCGGCTACGAGCAGTACTTC.

This clonotype was seen a handful of times. This may stem from a read error, because a much larger clone lies one nucleotide away. The final CDR3 position lacks the conserved phenylalanine or tryptophan, pointing to a likely read error. The chain joins TRBV20-1 to TRBJ2-2, with 7 bases matching TRBD1. The CDR3 extends over 17 amino acids. Germline CDR1 DFQATT, CDR2 SNEGSKA (reference sequence). With V trimmed by 0 bases and J by 0 bases, 7 bases remained unmatched. The CDR3 DNA reads as TGCAGTGCTAGAGACATCCCCGGGACAGCGAACACCGGGGAGCTGTTTTTG. The encoded protein is CSARDIPGTANTGELFL.